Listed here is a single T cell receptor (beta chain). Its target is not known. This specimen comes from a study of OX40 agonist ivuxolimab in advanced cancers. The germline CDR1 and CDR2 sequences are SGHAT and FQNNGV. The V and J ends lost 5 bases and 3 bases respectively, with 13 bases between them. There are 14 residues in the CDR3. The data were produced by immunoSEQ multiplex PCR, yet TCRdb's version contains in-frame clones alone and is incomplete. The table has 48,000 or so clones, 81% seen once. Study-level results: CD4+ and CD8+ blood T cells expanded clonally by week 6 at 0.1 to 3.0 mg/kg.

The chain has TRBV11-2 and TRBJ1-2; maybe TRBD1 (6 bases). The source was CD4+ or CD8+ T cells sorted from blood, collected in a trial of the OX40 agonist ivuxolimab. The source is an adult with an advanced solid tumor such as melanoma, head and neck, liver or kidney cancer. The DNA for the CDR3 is TGTGCCAGCAGCACGCCCAGGGGTGACTATGGCTACACCTTC. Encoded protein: CASSTPRGDYGYTF.